The entry below describes one TCR beta chain. Its specificity is not known. The CDR3 runs to 16 residues. J was trimmed by 4 bases and V by 7 bases; bases with no gene match: 11. The data belong to a study of blood T cells in healthy people across ages. Regarding the study as a whole: Not knowing donor CMV status may have confounded expanded clonotype changes.

Peripheral blood, about 9.8 milliliters per donor, was collected. A J-beta primer mix and a sample-barcoded 5' primer were used in a second PCR of roughly 7 to 12 cycles. TCRdb called the 5' RACE reads again in MiXCR, with one record for every CDR3 protein. This table holds approximately 360,000 distinct CDR3 sequences, about 49% found once. The receptor was isolated from a man between 60 and 70 years old in good health. The chain employs TRBV12-3 or TRBV12-4 and TRBJ2-3; TRBD2 matches at 10 bases. Sequenced input: blood. CDR3 residues: CASTNGLAGVADTQYF. The CDR3 DNA sequence: TGTGCCAGCACCAACGGGCTAGCGGGAGTGGCAGATACGCAGTATTTT.